This T cell receptor beta chain was obtained from a study of a mutant IDH1 vaccine in newly diagnosed glioma. V dropped 8 bases and J dropped 7 bases, with 18 bases sitting between them. CDR1 and CDR2 (germline): MNHEY, SVGAGI. The CDR3 has 14 amino acids. This clone came up once. Its specificity is not known. Sample time point: week 47, end of study. Topical imiquimod was applied with each vaccine dose, which held 300 ug of mutant IDH1 20-mer peptide. Using immunoSEQ multiplex PCR, the repertoire was profiled, and TCRdb retains in-frame clones only, with some absent. Of approximately 50,000 clones listed, about three quarters were seen once; the top ten hold over 4.5%.

This clonotype was sampled from a woman aged 40 to 50 with glioma. Some clones in this sample may be carry-over from other donors' samples. This specimen was PBMCs, taken from a glioma patient whose treatment included an IDH1 peptide vaccine. This chain connects TRBV6-5 to TRBJ2-1, with D possibly being TRBD2 (6 bases). The CDR3 DNA follows: TGTGCCAGCTTCTCCCCGGAGGGGACGAATGAGCAGTTCTTC. Protein sequence: CASFSPEGTNEQFF.